This T cell receptor beta chain originates from a study of cytomegalovirus exposure and HLA in healthy donors. Comment on this clone: Its specificity is unknown.

Study-wide points: A missense variant in DCLRE1C was later tied to TCR beta V- and J-gene trimming. Clonal expansion, a later analysis showed, was greater in HLA-associated TCR beta chains than in equally common others.

The PCR had 60 Vbeta and 13 Jbeta primers. Source study methods: Roughly 73 million unique TCR beta chains, 10 million to 13 million of them shared, were counted by a later analysis. The method was immunoSEQ multiplex PCR; TCRdb's version includes in-frame clones alone and lacks a portion of them. V and J calls and clone size are as listed in that table; D and trimming were resolved from the DNA. The table for this sample gives about 130,000 clones. V dropped 4 bases and J dropped 4 bases, with 13 bases sitting between them. The CDR3 is 15 residues long. The germline V gene has CDR1 SGHVS and CDR2 FNYEAQ.

The TCR sequence derives from a woman aged 40 to 55 in good health and CMV-seropositive. The chain employs TRBV7-6 and TRBJ2-2; unclear D gene. Sequenced: PBMCs. CDR3 sequence (DNA): TGTGCCAGCAGCTCAGGCCCCGTGGGCACCGGGGAGCTGTTTTTT. Its protein is CASSSGPVGTGELFF.